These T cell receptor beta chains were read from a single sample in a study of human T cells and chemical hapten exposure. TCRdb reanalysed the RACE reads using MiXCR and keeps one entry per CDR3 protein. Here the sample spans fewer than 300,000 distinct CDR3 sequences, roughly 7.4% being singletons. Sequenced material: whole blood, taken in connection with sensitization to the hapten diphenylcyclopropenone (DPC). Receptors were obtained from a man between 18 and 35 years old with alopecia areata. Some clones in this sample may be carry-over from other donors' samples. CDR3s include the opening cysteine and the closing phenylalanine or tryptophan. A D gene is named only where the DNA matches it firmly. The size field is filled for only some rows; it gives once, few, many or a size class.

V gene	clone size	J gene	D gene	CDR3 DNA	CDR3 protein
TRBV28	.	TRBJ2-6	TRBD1	TGTGCCAGCAGCACACCGGGGGACAGGGGGCCTGGGGCCAACGTCCTGACTTTC	CASSTPGDRGPGANVLTF
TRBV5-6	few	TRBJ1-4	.	TGTGCCAGCAGCCCCTTTAGGACTAGGGATGAAAAACTGTTTTTT	CASSPFRTRDEKLFF
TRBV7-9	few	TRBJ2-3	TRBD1	TGTGCCAGCAGTCTGTCTGGGCAGGGGGCGGATACGCAGTATTTT	CASSLSGQGADTQYF
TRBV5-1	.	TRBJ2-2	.	TGCGCCAGCAGCTTAGGGGACACAAACACCGGGGAGCTGTTTTTT	CASSLGDTNTGELFF
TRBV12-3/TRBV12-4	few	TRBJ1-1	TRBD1	TGTGCCAGCAGTCACGACAGGGGGCTCGGCACTGAAGCTTTCTTT	CASSHDRGLGTEAFF
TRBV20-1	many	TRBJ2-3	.	TGCAGTGCTATACTAGACACAGATACGCAGTATTTT	CSAILDTDTQYF
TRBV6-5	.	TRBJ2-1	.	TGTGCCAGCAGCCACAGATGGAGCTCCTACAATGAGCAGTTCTTC	CASSHRWSSYNEQFF
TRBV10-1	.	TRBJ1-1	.	TGCGCCAGCAGTGAGTCTGGACAGTATGAAGCTTTCTTT	CASSESGQYEAFF
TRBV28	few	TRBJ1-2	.	TGTGCCAGCAGTTTCCAGGGTTACTATGGCTACACCTTC	CASSFQGYYGYTF
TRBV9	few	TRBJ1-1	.	TGTGCCAGCAGCGTAGACGCGCATAACACTGAAGCTTTCTTT	CASSVDAHNTEAFF
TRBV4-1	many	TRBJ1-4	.	TGCGCCAGCAGCCAAGGTGCTTTCCTGGCGGTCGGTGAAAAACTGTTTTTT	CASSQGAFLAVGEKLFF
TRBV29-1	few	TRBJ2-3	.	TGCAGCGTAGCCTATCCAGAGCGGTTCACAGATACGCAGTATTTT	CSVAYPERFTDTQYF
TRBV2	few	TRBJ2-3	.	TGTGCCAGCAGGGTCGGGGATACTAGCACAGATACGCAGTATTTT	CASRVGDTSTDTQYF
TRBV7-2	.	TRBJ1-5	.	TGTGTCAGCAGCTCAGGACGAGAACAGCCCCAGCATTTT	CVSSSGREQPQHF
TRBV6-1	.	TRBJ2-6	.	TGTGCCAGCAGTGAGGGACATTCCTCTGGGGCCAACGTCCTGACTTTC	CASSEGHSSGANVLTF
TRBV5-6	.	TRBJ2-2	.	TGTGCCAGCAGCCAGTTCACCGGGGAGCTGTTTTTT	CASSQFTGELFF
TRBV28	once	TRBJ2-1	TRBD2	TGTGCCAGCAGTTCCCTAGCGGGCTACGACAATGAGCAGTTCTTC	CASSSLAGYDNEQFF
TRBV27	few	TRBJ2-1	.	TGTGCCAGCAGGTTTGGGTCCTACAATGAGCAGTTCTTC	CASRFGSYNEQFF
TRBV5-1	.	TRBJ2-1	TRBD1	TGCGCCAGCAGCTACGGACAGGAGGATGAGCAGTTCTTC	CASSYGQEDEQFF
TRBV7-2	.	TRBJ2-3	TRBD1	TGTGTCAGCAGCCACCAGGGGGAAACAGATACGCAGTATTTT	CVSSHQGETDTQYF